Described below is a single T cell receptor beta chain sequence and its context. The antigen is not known. Noted treatment: oral pan-JAK inhibitor, 5-10 mg twice daily. In alopecia areata patients, both lesional scalp punch biopsies and peripheral blood were collected. The data were obtained in a study of CD8+ T cells in alopecia areata. As for the study in general: The tofacitinib course ran for 6 to 18 months and was followed by 6 months off drug. Findings of the study overall: While tofacitinib was given, many expanded lesional clones persisted in scalp and blood.

V lost 3 bases and J 6 bases, leaving 15 bases between the germline ends. CDR1 is SGHDN and CDR2 is FVKESK in the germline V gene. The CDR3 is made up of 14 amino acids. TCR sequencing used cDNA made by reverse transcription of extracted RNA. Sequencing used immunoSEQ multiplex PCR; TCRdb keeps in-frame clones, though not all of them. The repertoire includes some 170,000 clones, approximately 52% of them detected once, and more than 15% sits in the top ten. The sequence came from a human donor with alopecia areata. The rearrangement joins TRBV14 to TRBJ2-7; D is possibly TRBD1 (6 bases). The sample consisted of CD4+ T cells sorted from blood, taken between weeks 55 and 65, from a patient treated with tofacitinib. CDR3 nucleotide sequence: TGTGCCAGCAGCCAGATCGGGACACTCAGCGAGCAGTACTTC. It yields the protein CASSQIGTLSEQYF.